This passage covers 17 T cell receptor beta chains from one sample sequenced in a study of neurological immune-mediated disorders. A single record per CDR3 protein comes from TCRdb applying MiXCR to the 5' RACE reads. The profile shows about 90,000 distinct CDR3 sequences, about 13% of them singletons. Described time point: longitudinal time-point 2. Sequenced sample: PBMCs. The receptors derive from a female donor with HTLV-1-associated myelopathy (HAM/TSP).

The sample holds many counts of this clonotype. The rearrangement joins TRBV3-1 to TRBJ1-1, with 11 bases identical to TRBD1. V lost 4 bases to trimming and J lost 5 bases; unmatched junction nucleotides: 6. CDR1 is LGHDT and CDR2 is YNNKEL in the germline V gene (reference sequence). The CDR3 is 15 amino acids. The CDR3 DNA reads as TGTGCCAGCAGCCTTTGGACAGGGGGCGGGACTGAAGCTTTCTTT. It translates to CASSLWTGGGTEAFF.

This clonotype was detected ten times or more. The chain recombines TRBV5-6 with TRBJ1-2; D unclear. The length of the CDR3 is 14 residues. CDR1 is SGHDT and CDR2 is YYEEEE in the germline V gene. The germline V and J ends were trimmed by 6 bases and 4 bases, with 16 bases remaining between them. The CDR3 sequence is CASIDWRGFYGYTF. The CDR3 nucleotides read TGTGCCAGCATCGATTGGCGAGGGTTCTATGGCTACACCTTC.

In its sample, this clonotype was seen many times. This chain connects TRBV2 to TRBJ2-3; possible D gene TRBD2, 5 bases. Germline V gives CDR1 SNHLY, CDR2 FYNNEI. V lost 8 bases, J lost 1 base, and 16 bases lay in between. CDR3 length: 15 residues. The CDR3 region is CASGWAGSGTDTQYF. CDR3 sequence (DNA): TGTGCCAGCGGGTGGGCGGGCTCGGGCACAGATACGCAGTATTTT.

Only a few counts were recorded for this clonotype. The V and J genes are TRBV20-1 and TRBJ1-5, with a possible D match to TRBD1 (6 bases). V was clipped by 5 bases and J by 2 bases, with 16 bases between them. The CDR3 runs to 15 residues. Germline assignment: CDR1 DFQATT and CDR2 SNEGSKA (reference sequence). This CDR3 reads CSADGRGNGNQPQHF. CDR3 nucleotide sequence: TGCAGTGCTGACGGGAGGGGGAATGGCAATCAGCCCCAGCATTTT.

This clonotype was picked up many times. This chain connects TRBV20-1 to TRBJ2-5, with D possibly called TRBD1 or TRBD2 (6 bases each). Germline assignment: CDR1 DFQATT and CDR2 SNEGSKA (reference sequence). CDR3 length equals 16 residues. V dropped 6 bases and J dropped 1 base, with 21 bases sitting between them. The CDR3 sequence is CSALPTSRGTQETQYF. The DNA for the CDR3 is TGCAGTGCCCTTCCCACTAGCAGGGGAACCCAAGAGACCCAGTACTTC.

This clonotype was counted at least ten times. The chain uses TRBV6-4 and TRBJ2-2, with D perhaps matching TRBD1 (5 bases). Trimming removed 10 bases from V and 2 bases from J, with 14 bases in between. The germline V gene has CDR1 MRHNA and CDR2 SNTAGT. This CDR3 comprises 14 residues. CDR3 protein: CATHPTGNTGELFF. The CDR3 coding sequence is TGTGCCACCCACCCAACAGGAAACACCGGGGAGCTGTTTTTT.

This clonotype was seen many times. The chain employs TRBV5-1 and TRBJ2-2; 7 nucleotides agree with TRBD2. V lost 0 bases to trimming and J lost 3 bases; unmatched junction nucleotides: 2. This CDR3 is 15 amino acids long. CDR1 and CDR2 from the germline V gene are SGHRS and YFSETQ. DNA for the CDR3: TGCGCCAGCAGCTTGGGCGGGGGTGACACCGGGGAGCTGTTTTTT. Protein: CASSLGGGDTGELFF.

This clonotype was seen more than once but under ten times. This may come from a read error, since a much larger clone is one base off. CDR3 coding DNA: TGTGTCAGCAGCAAAACCGGGGTAGCCTACACTGAAGCTTTCTTT. This translates into CVSSKTGVAYTEAFF. The chain recombines TRBV21-1 with TRBJ1-1; the table names TRBD1, a call not compared with the DNA. TRBV21-1 is a pseudogene locus. CDR3 length: 15 amino acids.

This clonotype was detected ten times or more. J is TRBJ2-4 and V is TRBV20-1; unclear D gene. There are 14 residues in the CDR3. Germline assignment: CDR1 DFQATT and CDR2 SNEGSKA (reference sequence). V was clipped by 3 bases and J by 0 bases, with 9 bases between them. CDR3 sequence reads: CSARAQLAKNIQYF. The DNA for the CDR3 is TGCAGTGCTAGGGCACAGCTAGCCAAAAACATTCAGTACTTC.

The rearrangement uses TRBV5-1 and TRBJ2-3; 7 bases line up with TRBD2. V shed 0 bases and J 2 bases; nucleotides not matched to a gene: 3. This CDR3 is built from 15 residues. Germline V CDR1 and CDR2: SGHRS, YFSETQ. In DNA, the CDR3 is TGCGCCAGCAGCTTGGCGCTAGCGGACACAGATACGCAGTATTTT. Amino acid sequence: CASSLALADTDTQYF.

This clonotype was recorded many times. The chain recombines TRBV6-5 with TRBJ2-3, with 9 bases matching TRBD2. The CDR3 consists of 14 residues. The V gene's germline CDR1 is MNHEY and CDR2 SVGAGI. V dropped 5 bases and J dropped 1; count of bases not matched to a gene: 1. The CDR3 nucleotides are TGTGCCAGCAGTATAGCGGGGGGCACAGATACGCAGTATTTT. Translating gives CASSIAGGTDTQYF.

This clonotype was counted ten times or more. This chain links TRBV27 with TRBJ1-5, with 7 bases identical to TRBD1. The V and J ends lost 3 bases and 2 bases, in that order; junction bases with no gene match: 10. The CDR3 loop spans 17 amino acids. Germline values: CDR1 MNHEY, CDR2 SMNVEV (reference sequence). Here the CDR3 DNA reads TGTGCCAGCAGTTTTTGTGACAGGGCCCTAGGCAATCAGCCCCAGCATTTT. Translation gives CASSFCDRALGNQPQHF.

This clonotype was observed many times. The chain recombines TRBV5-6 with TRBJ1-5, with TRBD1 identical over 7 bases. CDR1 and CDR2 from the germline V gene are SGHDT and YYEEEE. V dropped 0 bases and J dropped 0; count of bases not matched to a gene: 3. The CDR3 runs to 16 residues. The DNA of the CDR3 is TGTGCCAGCAGCTTGGCAGGGGGATTTAGCAATCAGCCCCAGCATTTT. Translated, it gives CASSLAGGFSNQPQHF.

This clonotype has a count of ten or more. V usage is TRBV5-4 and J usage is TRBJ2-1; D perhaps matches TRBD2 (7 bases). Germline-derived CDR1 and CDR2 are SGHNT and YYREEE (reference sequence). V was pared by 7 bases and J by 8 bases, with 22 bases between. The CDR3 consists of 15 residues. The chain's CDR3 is CASSSGGTLLDEQFF. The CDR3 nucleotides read TGTGCCAGCTCATCGGGGGGCACCCTTTTGGATGAGCAGTTCTTC.

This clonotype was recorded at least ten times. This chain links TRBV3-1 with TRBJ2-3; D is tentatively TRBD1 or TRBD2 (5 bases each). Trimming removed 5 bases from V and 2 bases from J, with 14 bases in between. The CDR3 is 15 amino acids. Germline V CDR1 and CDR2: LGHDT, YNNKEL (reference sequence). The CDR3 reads CASSASGHATDTQYF. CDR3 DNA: TGTGCCAGCAGCGCCTCGGGGCATGCCACAGATACGCAGTATTTT.

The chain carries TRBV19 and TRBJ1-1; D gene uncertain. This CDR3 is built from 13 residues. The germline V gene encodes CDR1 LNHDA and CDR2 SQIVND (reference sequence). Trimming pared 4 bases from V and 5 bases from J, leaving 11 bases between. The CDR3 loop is CASSRSRGTEAFF. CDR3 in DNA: TGTGCCAGTAGTAGATCACGGGGAACTGAAGCTTTCTTT.

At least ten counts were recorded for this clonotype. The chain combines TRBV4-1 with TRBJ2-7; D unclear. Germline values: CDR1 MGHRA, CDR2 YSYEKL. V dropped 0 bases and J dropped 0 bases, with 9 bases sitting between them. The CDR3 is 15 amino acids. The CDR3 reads CASSQDSASSYEQYF. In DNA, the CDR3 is TGCGCCAGCAGCCAAGATAGTGCAAGCTCCTACGAGCAGTACTTC.